This T cell receptor (beta chain) derives from a study of long-term antiretroviral therapy in people with HIV. Germline loops: CDR1 SGHAT, CDR2 FQDESV (reference sequence). Unmatched junction bases numbered 7, after V lost 3 bases and J lost 0 bases. This CDR3 is built from 18 residues. At survey level, the immunoSEQ assay was run in its v3.0 version. Generated by immunoSEQ multiplex PCR, the TCRdb table keeps only in-frame clones and is missing some. Of tens of thousands of clones in the sample, about 81% were seen once. This sample comprised unsorted PBMCs, obtained 0.8 years after starting antiretroviral therapy. The chain has TRBV11-1 and TRBJ2-3; TRBD1 aligns across 12 bases. The receptor was isolated from a woman younger than 30 with HIV. CDR3 nucleotides: TGTGCCAGCAGCTTGGGGGACAGGGGGCCCTATAGCACAGATACGCAGTATTTT. It yields the protein CASSLGDRGPYSTDTQYF.